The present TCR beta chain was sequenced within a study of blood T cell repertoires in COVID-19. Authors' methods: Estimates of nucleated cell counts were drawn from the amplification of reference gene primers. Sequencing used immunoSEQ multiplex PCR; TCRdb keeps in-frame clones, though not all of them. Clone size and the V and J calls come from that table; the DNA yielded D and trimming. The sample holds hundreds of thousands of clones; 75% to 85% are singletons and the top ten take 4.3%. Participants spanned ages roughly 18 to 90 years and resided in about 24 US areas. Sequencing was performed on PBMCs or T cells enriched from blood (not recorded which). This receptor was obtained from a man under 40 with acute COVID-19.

The CDR3 region has the DNA TGTGCCAGTAGTAGGACTAGCGGGGGGTACGAGCAGTACTTC. As protein: CASSRTSGGYEQYF. The J gene is TRBJ2-7, the V gene TRBV19, with 14 bases fitting TRBD2. Germline V gene sequence: CDR1 LNHDA, CDR2 SQIVND (reference sequence). V was pared by 4 bases and J by 4 bases, with 0 bases of the junction left unmatched. CDR3 length: 14 residues.